Shown below are 19 T cell receptor beta chains from a single sample sequenced in a study of cytomegalovirus exposure and HLA in healthy donors. Sequencing was performed with immunoSEQ multiplex PCR; in TCRdb, only in-frame clones are kept and a portion is missing. The top ten clones hold more than 0.9% of a sample with roughly 330,000 clones, about 90% of them seen once. The sequencing input was PBMCs. The receptors come from a woman in her 30s in good health and CMV-seropositive.

V usage is TRBV7-9 and J usage is TRBJ1-5, with D possibly being TRBD1 (5 bases). The CDR3 totals 15 residues. V dropped 5 bases and J dropped 3 bases, with 14 bases sitting between them. Per the germline V gene, CDR1 is SEHNR and CDR2 is FQNEAQ (reference sequence). Written as DNA, the CDR3 is TGTGCCAGCAGCCCAGCGGGACTTTCCAATCAGCCCCAGCATTTT. Its protein is CASSPAGLSNQPQHF.

The chain joins TRBV6-4 to TRBJ1-1; TRBD1 agrees at 9 bases. The V and J ends lost 5 bases and 3 bases, in that order; junction bases with no gene match: 1. Germline V lookup: CDR1 MRHNA, CDR2 SNTAGT. This CDR3 spans 13 amino acids. This CDR3 reads CASSRDRDTEAFF. Written as DNA, the CDR3 is TGTGCCAGCAGTCGGGACAGGGACACTGAAGCTTTCTTT.

This chain joins TRBV12-5 and TRBJ1-1; no reliable D call. The CDR3 is 13 residues long. Trimming cost V 2 bases and J 3 bases, with 7 bases left between them. Per the germline V gene, CDR1 is LGHNT and CDR2 is FRNRAP. The CDR3 coding sequence is TGTGCTAGTGGTTTGAAGAGGGACACTGAAGCTTTCTTT. Translated: CASGLKRDTEAFF.

The gene calls are TRBV27 and TRBJ2-7; TRBD2 matches 9 bases. The V gene's germline CDR1 is MNHEY and CDR2 SMNVEV (reference sequence). The length of the CDR3 is 14 residues. J was trimmed by 2 bases and V by 6 bases; bases with no gene match: 5. CDR3 protein: CASRRAGGPYEQYF. The CDR3 coding sequence is TGTGCCAGCAGAAGGGCGGGAGGGCCCTACGAGCAGTACTTC.

The gene calls are TRBV13 and TRBJ2-6, with a weak D call TRBD1 (6 bases). Germline-derived CDR1 and CDR2 are PRHDT and FYEKMQ (reference sequence). V was cut by 6 bases and J by 3 bases, with 18 bases left in between. CDR3 length: 17 amino acids. The CDR3 loop is CASRPDRTVYGANVLTF. In DNA, the CDR3 is TGTGCCAGCAGACCAGACAGGACAGTTTATGGGGCCAACGTCCTGACTTTC.

The rearrangement uses TRBV6-5 and TRBJ1-2, with D maybe TRBD1 (6 bases). Trimming removed 0 bases at V and 1 base at J, with 12 bases between. Germline CDR1 MNHEY, CDR2 SVGAGI. This CDR3 spans 16 amino acids. CDR3 sequence (DNA): TGTGCCAGCAGTTACTCGGCGACAGGCCTTAACTATGGCTACACCTTC. It yields the protein CASSYSATGLNYGYTF.

The chain joins TRBV2 to TRBJ1-2; D gene uncertain. Germline V lookup: CDR1 SNHLY, CDR2 FYNNEI. There are 12 residues in the CDR3. V lost 8 bases, J lost 8 bases, and 15 bases lay in between. Here the CDR3 DNA reads TGTGCCAGCCCATTACGTCTTGACGGCTACACCTTC. Its translation is CASPLRLDGYTF.

The chain is built from TRBV6-6 and TRBJ2-1; 11 bases map to TRBD2. The germline V gene has CDR1 MNHNY and CDR2 SVGAGI (reference sequence). Trimming removed 5 bases from V and 4 bases from J; junction bases left unmatched: 1. The CDR3 consists of 14 residues. This CDR3 reads CASSPSGRYNEQFF. CDR3 in DNA: TGTGCCAGCAGTCCTAGCGGGAGGTACAATGAGCAGTTCTTC.

This chain joins TRBV28 and TRBJ1-2; D is undetermined. The CDR3 is 14 residues long. V was clipped by 3 bases and J by 5 bases, with 13 bases between them. Germline V gene data show CDR1 as MDHEN and CDR2 as SYDVKM. CDR3 bases: TGTGCCAGCAGTTTCCCCAGACCCCAGTATGGCTACACCTTC. Its translation: CASSFPRPQYGYTF.

The chain is built from TRBV27 and TRBJ2-1; 7 bases agree with TRBD2. The germline V gene has CDR1 MNHEY and CDR2 SMNVEV (reference sequence). With V trimmed by 3 bases and J by 10 bases, 15 bases remained unmatched. CDR3 length equals 16 residues. The CDR3 loop reads CASSFGEGPAPQEQFF. The CDR3 DNA is TGTGCCAGCAGTTTTGGGGAGGGACCAGCCCCCCAGGAGCAGTTCTTC.

This sequence joins TRBV2 and TRBJ2-7, with D possibly matching TRBD1 (5 bases). The CDR3 runs 12 residues. Per the germline V gene, CDR1 is SNHLY and CDR2 is FYNNEI. Trimming removed 3 bases at V and 5 bases at J, with 8 bases between. The CDR3 region is CASSDQGDEQYF. The CDR3 region has the DNA TGTGCCAGCAGTGATCAAGGGGACGAGCAGTACTTC. Together with reference TRBV2 and TRBJ2-7, the CDR3 gives the full variable domain: EPEVTQTPSHQVTQMGQEVILRCVPISNHLYFYWYRQILGQKVEFLVSFYNNEISEKSEIFDDQFSVERPDGSNFTLKIRSTKLEDSAMYFCASSDQGDEQYFGPGTRLTVT.

This clone was seen only once. The genes are TRBV5-4 and TRBJ1-2; weak D call: TRBD1 (6 bases). The CDR3 contains 15 residues. Trimming pared 2 bases from V and 3 bases from J, leaving 14 bases between. The germline V gene encodes CDR1 SGHNT and CDR2 YYREEE (reference sequence). The DNA of the CDR3 is TGTGCCAGCAGCTTCCATAAACAGGGAGACTATGGCTACACCTTC. Residues: CASSFHKQGDYGYTF.

The gene calls are TRBV27 and TRBJ1-5; D is undetermined. The CDR3 spans 16 residues. Trimming removed 6 bases at V and 5 bases at J, with 20 bases between. Germline CDR1 reads MNHEY; CDR2 reads SMNVEV (reference sequence). The CDR3 sequence is CASRRTVLSDDQPQHF. CDR3 coding DNA: TGTGCCAGCAGACGTACCGTCCTCAGTGATGATCAGCCCCAGCATTTT.

This chain links TRBV7-2 with TRBJ2-7; the D is unclear. V was shortened by 5 bases and J by 7 bases, with 9 bases between the two germline ends. This CDR3 spans 11 amino acids. Germline values: CDR1 SGHTA, CDR2 FQGNSA. The CDR3 is CASSPLIEQYF. Written as DNA, the CDR3 is TGTGCCAGCAGCCCCCTCATAGAGCAGTACTTC.

CDR3 region: CASSLARAEQFF. The CDR3 DNA follows: TGTGCCAGCAGCTTGGCACGGGCCGAGCAGTTCTTC. The chain recombines TRBV5-6 with TRBJ2-1, with D unresolved. The CDR3 length is 12 residues. Germline assignment: CDR1 SGHDT and CDR2 YYEEEE. Trimming removed 0 bases at V and 10 bases at J, with 8 bases between.

The V gene is TRBV6-5, the J gene TRBJ1-1; D call uncertain. The V end was cut by 0 bases, the J end by 1 base, with 6 bases between. The CDR3 runs 14 residues. The germline V gene encodes CDR1 MNHEY and CDR2 SVGAGI. CDR3 protein: CASSYSNTNTEAFF. CDR3 sequence (DNA): TGTGCCAGCAGTTACTCGAACACGAACACTGAAGCTTTCTTT.

The chain is built from TRBV5-1 and TRBJ1-5; weak D call: TRBD1 (5 bases). V was trimmed by 3 bases and J by 7 bases, leaving 14 bases between them. The CDR3 consists of 14 residues. Germline CDR1 reads SGHRS; CDR2 reads YFSETQ. The CDR3 loop is CASSWGPWVQPQHF. The CDR3 DNA sequence: TGCGCCAGCAGCTGGGGACCCTGGGTGCAGCCCCAGCATTTT. Full variable domain (outside the CDR3, taken from reference TRBV5-1 and TRBJ1-5): KAGVTQTPRYLIKTRGQQVTLSCSPISGHRSVSWYQQTPGQGLQFLFEYFSETQRNKGNFPGRFSGRQFSNSRSEMNVSTLELGDSALYLCASSWGPWVQPQHFGDGTRLSIL.

In this sample, this clone turned up a few times. CDR3 in DNA: TGTGCCAGCAGTTTAAGTGTCAGGGGTTACGGCTACACCTTC. Translating it yields CASSLSVRGYGYTF. This rearrangement joins TRBV28 to TRBJ1-2, with TRBD1 as a possible D gene (6 bases). Germline CDR1 and CDR2: MDHEN and SYDVKM. CDR3 length: 14 amino acids. Trimming pared 2 bases from V and 8 bases from J, leaving 15 bases between.

V gene TRBV30 combines with J gene TRBJ1-1; possibly TRBD1 for D (6 bases). With 8 bases removed from V and 3 bases from J, the gap between germline ends came to 19 bases. This CDR3 is built from 14 residues. Germline values: CDR1 GTSNPN, CDR2 SVGIG (reference sequence). CDR3 loop: CALQLSRTDTEAFF. In nucleotides, the CDR3 is TGTGCCCTCCAACTTTCCCGGACAGACACTGAAGCTTTCTTT.